This T cell receptor (beta chain) was sequenced for a study of T cells after yellow fever vaccination. This clonotype was observed at least ten times. The antigen remains unidentified. TCRdb reprocessed the 5' RACE reads with MiXCR, giving one entry per CDR3 protein. This table has 120,000 to 150,000 distinct CDR3 sequences, around 7.7% appearing once. Study results and caveats: Some clonotypes, a small share, were shared between CD4 and CD8 compartments.

The source material was CD4+ T cells sorted from PBMCs, sampled 5 days after the yellow fever booster vaccination. The origin of this receptor is a man aged 25-45 years who received the YFV17D yellow fever vaccine.

The CDR3 loop reads CARGDPSGHFLTF. In nucleotides, the CDR3 is TGTGCCAGAGGAGACCCCTCCGGGCACTTCCTGACTTTC. J is TRBJ2-6 and V is TRBV2; D unresolved. V was cut by 9 bases and J by 14 bases, with 20 bases left in between. The CDR3 totals 13 residues. From germline, CDR1 is SNHLY and CDR2 FYNNEI.